These 32 T cell receptor beta chains share one sample of origin, sequenced in a study of PD-L1 blockade in urothelial cancer. Profiling relied on immunoSEQ multiplex PCR, and the TCRdb table lists in-frame clones only, not all of them. The profile shows 70,000 to 75,000 clones, 75% to 90% of them singletons. Time point of the sample: pretreatment peripheral blood. Sequencing used PBMCs, obtained around atezolizumab (anti-PD-L1) treatment. These receptors were collected from a man aged 70 or older with urothelial cancer.

For the CDR3, the DNA is TGCGCCAGCAGCCAAGATCACCGACTTAGCGGGAGGGTCTACGAGCAGTACTTC. It codes for CASSQDHRLSGRVYEQYF. The chain has TRBV4-1 and TRBJ2-7; 11 positions agree with TRBD2. V was clipped by 0 bases and J by 3 bases; unmatched bases: 10. Germline V gene sequence: CDR1 MGHRA, CDR2 YSYEKL. This CDR3 is built from 18 residues.

The chain has TRBV23-1 and TRBJ2-3; 11 positions match TRBD2. TRBV23-1 is annotated as an ORF whose role is uncertain. V shed 3 bases, J shed 4 bases, and the junction held 9 bases outside the gene matches. The CDR3 totals 17 residues. The CDR3 nucleotides are TGCGCCAGCAGTCATGGGAAGGGGACTAGCGGCGCAGATACGCAGTATTTT. Residues: CASSHGKGTSGADTQYF.

This rearrangement joins TRBV13 to TRBJ2-7; D uncertain. Germline CDR1 reads PRHDT; CDR2 reads FYEKMQ (reference sequence). The CDR3 length is 14 residues. V was clipped by 5 bases and J by 2 bases, with 13 bases between them. CDR3 protein: CASSPKMKPYEQYF. CDR3 coding DNA: TGTGCCAGCAGCCCAAAAATGAAGCCCTACGAGCAGTACTTC.

The chain carries TRBV4-2 and TRBJ2-1; weak D call: TRBD1 (6 bases). CDR3 length: 15 residues. The germline CDR1 and CDR2 sequences are LGHNA and YNFKEQ. Trimming removed 2 bases from V and 2 bases from J, with 10 bases in between. CDR3 bases: TGTGCCAGCAGCCAAAATAAGGGGGCCTACAATGAGCAGTTCTTC. It specifies CASSQNKGAYNEQFF.

This clone appeared a single time. The chain joins TRBV28 to TRBJ1-5, with D possibly being TRBD1 (6 bases). Per the germline V gene, CDR1 is MDHEN and CDR2 is SYDVKM. The CDR3 totals 16 residues. V was clipped by 6 bases and J by 8 bases, with 23 bases between them. This CDR3 reads CASSHGGQGRGEPQHF. The CDR3 nucleotides read TGTGCCAGCAGCCATGGGGGTCAGGGGAGGGGAGAGCCCCAGCATTTT.

The chain joins TRBV5-6 to TRBJ1-1; tentatively, D is TRBD1 (6 bases). The V and J ends lost 4 bases and 8 bases respectively, with 15 bases between them. Germline assignment: CDR1 SGHDT and CDR2 YYEEEE. The CDR3 consists of 13 residues. Written as DNA, the CDR3 is TGTGCCAGCAGCAAAGATACAGGGTGGGAAGCTTTCTTT. This translates into CASSKDTGWEAFF.

The chain couples TRBV10-2 to TRBJ2-6; D unresolved. The germline V gene encodes CDR1 WSHSY and CDR2 SAAADI. The CDR3 sequence is 13 residues long. Deletions cut 6 bases from V and 4 bases from J, with 7 bases between. This CDR3 is CASSPPGANVLTF. For the CDR3, the DNA is TGCGCCAGCAGCCCCCCAGGGGCCAACGTCCTGACTTTC.

CDR3 nucleotides: TGTGCCAGCTCAGCCGACAGCTACGAGCAGTACTTC. It yields the protein CASSADSYEQYF. V usage is TRBV18 and J usage is TRBJ2-7; perhaps TRBD1 as D (5 bases). The ends were cut back, 5 bases at V and 3 bases at J, with 8 bases in the middle. This CDR3 region has 12 residues. The germline gives CDR1 KGHSH, CDR2 LQKENI. The whole variable domain, filled in from reference TRBV18 and TRBJ2-7, reads NAGVMQNPRHLVRRRGQEARLRCSPMKGHSHVYWYRQLPEEGLKFMVYLQKENIIDESGMPKERFSAEFPKEGPSILRIQQVVRGDSAAYFCASSADSYEQYFGPGTRLTVT.

The gene calls are TRBV7-6 and TRBJ2-1, with 9 bases aligning to TRBD2. V was pared by 5 bases and J by 2 bases, with 4 bases of the junction left unmatched. Germline loops: CDR1 SGHVS, CDR2 FNYEAQ. The CDR3 extends over 15 amino acids. CDR3 region: CASSRLADPYNEQFF. CDR3 sequence (DNA): TGTGCCAGCAGCCGACTAGCGGATCCCTACAATGAGCAGTTCTTC.

This clone was detected once. The rearrangement joins TRBV5-1 to TRBJ1-1; D perhaps matches TRBD1 (5 bases). Between the trimmed V and J ends, which lost 6 bases and 8 bases, there was a span of 20 bases. CDR3 length: 14 amino acids. The germline CDR1 and CDR2 sequences are SGHRS and YFSETQ. CDR3 amino acids: CASIPPQGSAEAFF. The CDR3 nucleotides read TGCGCCAGCATCCCTCCCCAGGGTAGTGCAGAAGCTTTCTTT.

The chain has TRBV7-9 and TRBJ2-2; the match to TRBD1 covers 9 bases. The CDR3 has 16 residues. Per the germline V gene, CDR1 is SEHNR and CDR2 is FQNEAQ (reference sequence). V lost 4 bases and J lost 5; bases outside the gene matches: 8. CDR3 region: CASSYTGTGYTGELFF. The CDR3 nucleotides are TGTGCCAGCAGCTACACCGGGACAGGGTATACCGGGGAGCTGTTTTTT.

The chain has TRBV28 and TRBJ2-7, with TRBD1 matching over 9 bases. CDR3 length: 14 residues. The junction had 2 bases not matched to a gene; V was cut back by 4 bases and J by 1 base. Per germline, CDR1 MDHEN and CDR2 SYDVKM. CDR3: CASSWGTGSYEQYF. The CDR3 DNA reads as TGTGCCAGCAGTTGGGGGACAGGGTCCTACGAGCAGTACTTC.

The chain carries TRBV30 and TRBJ2-3; tentatively, D is TRBD2 (6 bases). Trimming took 1 base from V and 7 from J, leaving 15 bases between them. The germline gives CDR1 GTSNPN, CDR2 SVGIG (reference sequence). The CDR3 has 14 residues. The CDR3 is CAWSGAGSRYTQYF. The CDR3 region has the DNA TGTGCCTGGAGTGGGGCGGGATCACGCTATACGCAGTATTTT. The entire variable domain, with the rest obtained from reference TRBV30 and TRBJ2-3, is as follows: SQTIHQWPATLVQPVGSPLSLECTVEGTSNPNLYWYRQAAGRGLQLLFYSVGIGQISSEVPQNLSASRPQDRQFILSSKKLLLSDSGFYLCAWSGAGSRYTQYFGPGTRLTVL.

This clone has more than one count but fewer than ten. The V call is TRBV25-1, the J call TRBJ2-7; D is perhaps TRBD2 (6 bases). Trimming removed 6 bases from V and 7 bases from J, with 13 bases in between. Germline CDR1 reads MGHDK; CDR2 reads SYGVNS. The CDR3 length is 12 residues. The CDR3 reads CASSGTGAEQYF. The CDR3 region has the DNA TGTGCCAGCAGCGGGACTGGTGCTGAGCAGTACTTC.

The rearrangement uses TRBV10-3 and TRBJ2-5, with D possibly TRBD2 on 6 matching bases. Deletions cut 4 bases from V and 4 bases from J, with 13 bases between. Per germline, CDR1 ENHRY and CDR2 SYGVKD. The CDR3 length is 14 residues. As DNA, the CDR3 is TGTGCCATCAGTGGCGGGGCCGTGGGAGAGACCCAGTACTTC. It codes for CAISGGAVGETQYF.

The count of this clone is one. The chain uses TRBV7-9 and TRBJ1-1; no clear D gene. CDR3 length: 14 amino acids. The V end lost 5 bases, the J end lost 1 base, and 11 bases lay between the germline ends. CDR1 SEHNR and CDR2 FQNEAQ come from the germline V gene (reference sequence). The CDR3: CASSVDTANTEAFF. In nucleotides, the CDR3 is TGTGCCAGCAGCGTTGACACAGCGAACACTGAAGCTTTCTTT.

The genes are TRBV2 and TRBJ2-2; 10 bases are a match to TRBD2. The germline V gene has CDR1 SNHLY and CDR2 FYNNEI. V trimming: 0 bases; J trimming: 5 bases; junction bases outside the gene matches: 6. CDR3 length: 17 amino acids. This CDR3 reads CASSEAKTSGTTGELFF. DNA of the CDR3: TGTGCCAGCAGTGAAGCGAAAACTAGCGGGACGACCGGGGAGCTGTTTTTT.

The chain is built from TRBV30 and TRBJ2-7; 8 nucleotides match TRBD2. CDR1 and CDR2 from the germline V gene are GTSNPN and SVGIG (reference sequence). J lost 4 bases, V lost 7 bases, and 12 bases had no gene match. The CDR3 has 14 amino acids. The CDR3 loop reads CALKAAGVVYEQYF. CDR3 sequence (DNA): TGTGCCTTGAAGGCAGCGGGAGTGGTTTACGAGCAGTACTTC.

V gene TRBV2 combines with J gene TRBJ2-1, with D possibly matching TRBD2 (7 bases). The V end was cut by 2 bases, the J end by 15 bases, with 17 bases between. Germline values: CDR1 SNHLY, CDR2 FYNNEI. The CDR3 length is 13 residues. Here the CDR3 DNA reads TGTGCCAGCAGTGAAAAGGGGGGACTATCTTCGTTCTTC. The encoded protein is CASSEKGGLSSFF. Full variable domain (outside the CDR3, taken from reference TRBV2 and TRBJ2-1): EPEVTQTPSHQVTQMGQEVILRCVPISNHLYFYWYRQILGQKVEFLVSFYNNEISEKSEIFDDQFSVERPDGSNFTLKIRSTKLEDSAMYFCASSEKGGLSSFFGPGTRLTVL.

The V call is TRBV6-6, the J call TRBJ1-5; weak D call: TRBD1 (5 bases). The CDR3 length is 13 residues. Germline CDR1 reads MNHNY; CDR2 reads SVGAGI (reference sequence). Trimming removed 7 bases from V and 3 bases from J, with 10 bases in between. The CDR3 region is CASTTGVNQPQHF. The CDR3 DNA reads as TGTGCCAGCACGACGGGGGTCAATCAGCCCCAGCATTTT.

V gene TRBV25-1 combines with J gene TRBJ2-2, with 9 positions matching TRBD1. The CDR3 covers 15 residues. Trimming took 4 bases from V and 6 from J; bases not matched to a gene: 6. CDR1 and CDR2 (germline): MGHDK, SYGVNS. CDR3 amino acids: CASSVRTGDAGELFF. CDR3 sequence (DNA): TGTGCCAGCAGTGTCCGGACAGGGGACGCCGGGGAGCTGTTTTTT.

This sequence joins TRBV2 and TRBJ1-4; D possibly corresponds to TRBD1 (6 bases). CDR3 length: 15 residues. Trimming took off 5 bases at V and 3 bases at J, with 13 bases between the two ends. Germline V gives CDR1 SNHLY, CDR2 FYNNEI. The CDR3 protein is CASSSGDRANEKLFF. The CDR3 DNA reads as TGTGCCAGCAGTTCAGGGGACCGGGCTAATGAAAAACTGTTTTTT.

The rearrangement joins TRBV7-9 to TRBJ2-7; possibly TRBD2 for D (6 bases). The ends were cut back, 1 base at V and 0 bases at J, with 10 bases in the middle. Germline CDR1 reads SEHNR; CDR2 reads FQNEAQ (reference sequence). The CDR3 extends over 15 amino acids. The CDR3 region has the DNA TGTGCCAGCAGCTTAGGGGGAGGTACCTCCTACGAGCAGTACTTC. This gives the protein CASSLGGGTSYEQYF. The full variable domain, rest sourced from reference TRBV7-9 and TRBJ2-7, is DTGVSQNPRHKITKRGQNVTFRCDPISEHNRLYWYRQTLGQGPEFLTYFQNEAQLEKSRLLSDRFSAERPKGSFSTLEIQRTEQGDSAMYLCASSLGGGTSYEQYFGPGTRLTVT.

In its sample, this clone was seen once. V is TRBV7-3 and J is TRBJ2-5; 12 nucleotides align to TRBD2. The CDR3 loop spans 17 amino acids. Looked up from germline, CDR1 is SGHTA and CDR2 is FQGTGA. Losses at the gene ends were 0 bases for V and 4 bases for J; bases not matched to a gene: 6. CDR3 loop: CASSLTGTLAGGETQYF. CDR3 bases: TGTGCCAGCAGCTTAACTGGAACACTAGCGGGGGGAGAGACCCAGTACTTC. The full variable domain, rest sourced from reference TRBV7-3 and TRBJ2-5, is GAGVSQTPSNKVTEKGKYVELRCDPISGHTALYWYRQSLGQGPEFLIYFQGTGAADDSGLPNDRFFAVRPEGSVSTLKIQRTERGDSAVYLCASSLTGTLAGGETQYFGPGTRLLVL.

J is TRBJ2-5 and V is TRBV7-9, with TRBD1 matching over 8 bases. Germline assignment: CDR1 SEHNR and CDR2 FQNEAQ (reference sequence). With 5 bases clipped from V and 2 bases from J, the junction kept 7 bases outside the gene matches. CDR3 size: 15 residues. The CDR3 nucleotides are TGTGCCAGCAGCAAAACGGGACAGGAGCAAGAGACCCAGTACTTC. Translation gives CASSKTGQEQETQYF.

J is TRBJ2-7 and V is TRBV4-1; tentative D call: TRBD1 (7 bases). This CDR3 comprises 15 residues. Deletions cut 0 bases from V and 0 bases from J, with 9 bases between. Germline V lookup: CDR1 MGHRA, CDR2 YSYEKL. In nucleotides, the CDR3 is TGCGCCAGCAGCCAAGACAGGGGGGACTCCTACGAGCAGTACTTC. Protein: CASSQDRGDSYEQYF.

The V gene is TRBV29-1, the J gene TRBJ2-7, with TRBD1 as a possible D gene (6 bases). V lost 6 bases to trimming and J lost 0 bases, with 12 bases between them. Per the germline V gene, CDR1 is SQVTM and CDR2 is ANQGSEA. The CDR3 is 13 amino acids. In nucleotides, the CDR3 is TGCAGCGTGGTCACAGGGACCTCCTACGAGCAGTACTTC. It yields the protein CSVVTGTSYEQYF.

The chain combines TRBV7-2 with TRBJ2-2; perhaps TRBD1 as D (7 bases). The CDR3 spans 19 residues. The germline CDR1 and CDR2 sequences are SGHTA and FQGNSA. Trimming cost V 5 bases and J 4 bases, with 26 bases left between them. The CDR3 loop reads CASSHSGIGQVKGTGELFF. Here the CDR3 DNA reads TGTGCCAGCAGCCATAGCGGAATTGGACAGGTTAAGGGCACCGGGGAGCTGTTTTTT.

This chain links TRBV27 with TRBJ2-5, with 7 bases matching TRBD1. The V segment lost 1 base and the J segment 0 bases; nucleotides outside the gene matches: 5. Per the germline V gene, CDR1 is MNHEY and CDR2 is SMNVEV (reference sequence). This CDR3 comprises 16 residues. CDR3 sequence (DNA): TGTGCCAGCAGTTTATTTCGGGGACAGCACCAAGAGACCCAGTACTTC. Amino acid sequence: CASSLFRGQHQETQYF.

This clone showed up just once. The chain recombines TRBV7-3 with TRBJ1-1; D perhaps matches TRBD1 (5 bases). Trimming pared 5 bases from V and 2 bases from J, leaving 12 bases between. Per germline, CDR1 SGHTA and CDR2 FQGTGA. The CDR3 is made up of 14 amino acids. As DNA, the CDR3 is TGTGCCAGCAGCCAATCGACAGCTAACACTGAAGCTTTCTTT. Translation gives CASSQSTANTEAFF.

This clone came up once. V is TRBV5-1 and J is TRBJ2-7; 8 bases align to TRBD1. Per germline, CDR1 SGHRS and CDR2 YFSETQ. This CDR3 has 16 residues. The V and J ends lost 4 bases and 0 bases, in that order; junction bases with no gene match: 9. The CDR3 spells CASSQGTGGFSYEQYF. CDR3 DNA: TGCGCCAGCAGCCAGGGTACAGGGGGTTTCTCCTACGAGCAGTACTTC.

The chain combines TRBV2 with TRBJ1-2; 8 bases match TRBD1. CDR3 length: 13 amino acids. Losses at the gene ends were 7 bases for V and 13 bases for J; bases not matched to a gene: 14. The V gene's germline CDR1 is SNHLY and CDR2 FYNNEI. DNA of the CDR3: TGTGCCAGCATGTTATTGCAGGGGGCAGCCCCCACCTTC. Translation: CASMLLQGAAPTF.